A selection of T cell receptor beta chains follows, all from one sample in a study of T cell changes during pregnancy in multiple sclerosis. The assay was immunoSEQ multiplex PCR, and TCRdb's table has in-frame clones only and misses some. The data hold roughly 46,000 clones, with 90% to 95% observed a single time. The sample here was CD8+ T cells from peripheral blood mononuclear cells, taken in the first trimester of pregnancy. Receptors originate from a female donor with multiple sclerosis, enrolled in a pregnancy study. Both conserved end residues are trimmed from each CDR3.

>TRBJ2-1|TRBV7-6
ASSSHLRTSGGGNEQF
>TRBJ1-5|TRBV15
ATSRDRRNQPQH
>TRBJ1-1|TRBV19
ASSIDTGQVNTEAF
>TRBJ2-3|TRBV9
ASSVDLGGASDTQY
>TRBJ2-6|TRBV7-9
ASSADTVGANVLT
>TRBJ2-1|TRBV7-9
ASSRSPTGSYNEQF
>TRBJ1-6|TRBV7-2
ASSPEGQLFNSPLH
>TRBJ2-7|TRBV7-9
ASSDKGTGPYEQY
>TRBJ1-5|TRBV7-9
ASSLRDTDSNQPQH
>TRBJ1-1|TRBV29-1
SAAGYTEAF
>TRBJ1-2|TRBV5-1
ASSLNRNYGYT
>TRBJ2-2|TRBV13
ASSPWTSGGENTGELF
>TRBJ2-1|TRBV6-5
ASSPSGISYNEQF
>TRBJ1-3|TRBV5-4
ASSFGEDSGNTIY
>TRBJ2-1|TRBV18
ASSPPDGEAYNEQF
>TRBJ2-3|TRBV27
ASSSLAGLTDTQY
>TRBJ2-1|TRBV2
ASATPWGQGHEQF
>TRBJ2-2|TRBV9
ASSAKGTGGWSGELF
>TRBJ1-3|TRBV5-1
ASSRDFSSGNTIY
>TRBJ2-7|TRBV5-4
ASSLGLAASSYEQY
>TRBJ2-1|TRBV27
ASSYDRGYHNEQF
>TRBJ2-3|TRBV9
ASSVWAGLNPSTDTQY
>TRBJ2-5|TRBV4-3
ASSRGTSGGVRETQY
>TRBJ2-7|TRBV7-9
ASSILAGGYEQY
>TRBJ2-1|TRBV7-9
ASSNAKEGEQF
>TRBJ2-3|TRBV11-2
ASSPFPTDTQY
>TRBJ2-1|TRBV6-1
ASKGQENYNEQF
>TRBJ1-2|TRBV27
ASSPGQPNYGYT
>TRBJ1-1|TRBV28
ASSRVDTEAF
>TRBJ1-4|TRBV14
ASSQVGATGNEKLF
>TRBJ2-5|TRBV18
ASSPRGRAEHDGD
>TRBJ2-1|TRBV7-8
ASSPPGTSGRADVNEQF
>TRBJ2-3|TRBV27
ASIKQSGSSTDTQY
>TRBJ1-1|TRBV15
ATSRDRGGGSEAF
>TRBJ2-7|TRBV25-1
ASSDLTSGNYEQY
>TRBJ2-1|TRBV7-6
ASSSRTGGYNEQF
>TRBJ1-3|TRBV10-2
ASSMMGIGNTIY
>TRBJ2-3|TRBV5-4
ASSLGLAGGPSDTQY
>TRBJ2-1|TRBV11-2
ASSFGGGSSYNEQF
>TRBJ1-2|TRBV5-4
ASSLVGGDYGYT
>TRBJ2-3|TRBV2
ASSETSTDTQY
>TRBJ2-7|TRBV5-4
ASSSPTDSYEQY